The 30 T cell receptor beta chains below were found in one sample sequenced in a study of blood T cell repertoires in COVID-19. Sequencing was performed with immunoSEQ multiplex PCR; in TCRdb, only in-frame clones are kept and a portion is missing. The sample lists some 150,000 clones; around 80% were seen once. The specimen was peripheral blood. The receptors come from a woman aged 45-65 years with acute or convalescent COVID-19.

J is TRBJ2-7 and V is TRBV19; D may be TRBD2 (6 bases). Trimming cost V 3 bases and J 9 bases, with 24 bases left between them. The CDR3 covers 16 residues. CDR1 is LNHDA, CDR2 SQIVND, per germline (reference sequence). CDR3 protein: CASSIPGGDARRVQYF. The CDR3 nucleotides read TGTGCCAGTAGTATCCCGGGCGGGGACGCCCGAAGGGTGCAGTACTTC.

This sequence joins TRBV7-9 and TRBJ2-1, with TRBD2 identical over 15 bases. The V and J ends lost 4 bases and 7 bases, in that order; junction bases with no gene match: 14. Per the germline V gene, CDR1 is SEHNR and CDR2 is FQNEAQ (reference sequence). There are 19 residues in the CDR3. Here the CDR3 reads CASSSAGLAGGPTLNEQFF. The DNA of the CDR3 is TGTGCCAGCAGCTCCGCTGGACTAGCGGGGGGGCCGACGCTTAATGAGCAGTTCTTC. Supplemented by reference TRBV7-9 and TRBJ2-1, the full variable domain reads DTGVSQNPRHKITKRGQNVTFRCDPISEHNRLYWYRQTLGQGPEFLTYFQNEAQLEKSRLLSDRFSAERPKGSFSTLEIQRTEQGDSAMYLCASSSAGLAGGPTLNEQFFGPGTRLTVL.

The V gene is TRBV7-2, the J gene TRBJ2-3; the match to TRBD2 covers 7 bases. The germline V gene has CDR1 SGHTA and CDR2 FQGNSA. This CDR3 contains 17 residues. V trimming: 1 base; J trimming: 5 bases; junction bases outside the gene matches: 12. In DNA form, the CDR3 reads TGTGCCAGCAGCTTAGGAGTAGGTGCGGGAGTGAGAGATACGCAGTATTTT. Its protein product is CASSLGVGAGVRDTQYF.

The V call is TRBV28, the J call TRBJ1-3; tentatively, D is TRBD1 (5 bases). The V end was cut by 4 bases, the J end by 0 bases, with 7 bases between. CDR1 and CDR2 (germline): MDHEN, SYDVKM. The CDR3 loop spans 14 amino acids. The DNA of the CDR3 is TGTGCCAGCAGTTGGGGGGGCTCTGGAAACACCATATATTTT. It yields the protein CASSWGGSGNTIYF.

The CDR3 DNA reads as TGTGCCAGTAAAAGTAAGGGGGGACAGGGAGACACTGAAGCTTTCTTT. This sequence encodes CASKSKGGQGDTEAFF. V is TRBV19 and J is TRBJ1-1; 9 bases map to TRBD1. The germline V gene has CDR1 LNHDA and CDR2 SQIVND (reference sequence). This CDR3 is built from 16 residues. After removal of 7 bases from V and 3 bases from J, the junction contained 12 bases not matched to a gene.

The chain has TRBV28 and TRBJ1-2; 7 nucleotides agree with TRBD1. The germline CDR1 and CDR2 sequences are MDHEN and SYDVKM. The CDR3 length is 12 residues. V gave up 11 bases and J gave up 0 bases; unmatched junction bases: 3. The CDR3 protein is CASGGPNYGYTF. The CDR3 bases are TGTGCCTCAGGGGGGCCTAACTATGGCTACACCTTC.

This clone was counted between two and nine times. This CDR3 is CASSFLDRGYGYTF. As DNA, the CDR3 is TGTGCCAGCTCTTTCCTGGACAGGGGGTATGGCTACACCTTC. This chain connects TRBV25-1 to TRBJ1-2; 10 bases map to TRBD1. The CDR3 covers 14 residues. V shed 8 bases, J shed 5 bases, and the junction held 8 bases outside the gene matches. Germline V gives CDR1 MGHDK, CDR2 SYGVNS.

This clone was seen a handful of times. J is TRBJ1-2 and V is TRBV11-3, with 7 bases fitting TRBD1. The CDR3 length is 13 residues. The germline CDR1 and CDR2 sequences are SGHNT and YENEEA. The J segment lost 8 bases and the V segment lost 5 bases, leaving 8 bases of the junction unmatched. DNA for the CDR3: TGTGCCAGCAGCCATGTAAACAGGGGAGGCTACACCTTC. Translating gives CASSHVNRGGYTF. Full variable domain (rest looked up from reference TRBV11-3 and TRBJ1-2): EAGVVQSPRYKIIEKKQPVAFWCNPISGHNTLYWYLQNLGQGPELLIRYENEEAVDDSQLPKDRFSAERLKGVDSTLKIQPAELGDSAVYLCASSHVNRGGYTFGSGTRLTVV.

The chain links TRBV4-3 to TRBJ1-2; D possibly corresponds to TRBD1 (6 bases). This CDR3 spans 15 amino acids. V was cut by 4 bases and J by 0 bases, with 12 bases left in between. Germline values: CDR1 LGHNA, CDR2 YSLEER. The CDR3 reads CASSRSRGSNYGYTF. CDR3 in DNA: TGCGCCAGCAGCCGTAGTAGGGGGTCTAACTATGGCTACACCTTC.

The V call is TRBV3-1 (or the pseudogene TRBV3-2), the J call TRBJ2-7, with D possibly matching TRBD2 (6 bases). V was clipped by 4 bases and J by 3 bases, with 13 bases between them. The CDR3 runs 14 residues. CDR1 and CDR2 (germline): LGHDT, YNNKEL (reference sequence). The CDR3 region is CASSPRGTVYEQYF. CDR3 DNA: TGTGCCAGCAGCCCGCGCGGGACGGTCTACGAGCAGTACTTC.

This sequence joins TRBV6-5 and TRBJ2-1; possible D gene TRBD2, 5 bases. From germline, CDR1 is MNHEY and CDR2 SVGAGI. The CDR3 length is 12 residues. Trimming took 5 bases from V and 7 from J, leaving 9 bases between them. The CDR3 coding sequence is TGTGCCAGCAGTCGTATAGCGAATGAGCAGTTCTTC. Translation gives CASSRIANEQFF.

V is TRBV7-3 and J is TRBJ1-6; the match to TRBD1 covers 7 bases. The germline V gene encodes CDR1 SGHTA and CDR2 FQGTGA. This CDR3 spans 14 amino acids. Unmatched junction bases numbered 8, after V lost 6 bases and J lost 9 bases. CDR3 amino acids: CASRVGGQSSPLHF. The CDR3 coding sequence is TGTGCCAGCAGAGTGGGGGGACAGTCTTCACCCCTCCACTTT.

As DNA, the CDR3 is TGTGCCAGCAGCGGGACGGCTGGGGAGAAATCACCCCTCCACTTT. Translation gives CASSGTAGEKSPLHF. The chain links TRBV9 to TRBJ1-6, with D unresolved. The CDR3 runs 15 residues. CDR1 is SGDLS, CDR2 YYNGEE, per germline. The V and J ends lost 3 bases and 10 bases respectively, with 17 bases between them. Together with reference TRBV9 and TRBJ1-6, the CDR3 gives the full variable domain: DSGVTQTPKHLITATGQRVTLRCSPRSGDLSVYWYQQSLDQGLQFLIQYYNGEERAKGNILERFSAQQFPDLHSELNLSSLELGDSALYFCASSGTAGEKSPLHFGNGTRLTVT.

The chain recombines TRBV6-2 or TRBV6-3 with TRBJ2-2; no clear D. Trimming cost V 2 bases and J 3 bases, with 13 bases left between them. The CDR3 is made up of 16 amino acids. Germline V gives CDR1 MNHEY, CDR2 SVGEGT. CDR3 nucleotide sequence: TGTGCCAGCAGTTACCTCGGAGTCGGAGACACCGGGGAGCTGTTTTTT. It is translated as CASSYLGVGDTGELFF.

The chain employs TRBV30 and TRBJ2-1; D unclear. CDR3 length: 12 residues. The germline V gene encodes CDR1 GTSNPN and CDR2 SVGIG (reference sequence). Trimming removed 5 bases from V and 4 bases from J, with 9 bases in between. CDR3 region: CAWGSQYNEQFF. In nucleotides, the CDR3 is TGTGCCTGGGGTAGTCAATACAATGAGCAGTTCTTC.

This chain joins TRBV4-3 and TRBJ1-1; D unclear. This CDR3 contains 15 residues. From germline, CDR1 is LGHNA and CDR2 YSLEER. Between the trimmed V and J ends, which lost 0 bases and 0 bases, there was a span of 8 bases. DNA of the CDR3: TGCGCCAGCAGCCAAGATCATCGGTTGAACACTGAAGCTTTCTTT. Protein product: CASSQDHRLNTEAFF.

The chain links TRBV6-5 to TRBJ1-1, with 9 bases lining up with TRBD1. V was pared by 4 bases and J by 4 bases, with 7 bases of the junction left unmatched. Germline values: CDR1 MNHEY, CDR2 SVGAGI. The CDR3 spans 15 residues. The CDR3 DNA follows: TGTGCCAGCAGTTCCAAACAGGGGGCGGCCACTGAAGCTTTCTTT. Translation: CASSSKQGAATEAFF.

CDR3 DNA sequence: TGCGCCAGCAGTTGGACAGCGAAATCCTACGAGCAGTACTTC. This gives the protein CASSWTAKSYEQYF. The rearrangement uses TRBV23-1 and TRBJ2-7; D is possibly TRBD1 (6 bases). TRBV23-1 is known as an ORF, though its function is uncertain. The CDR3 extends over 14 amino acids. Trimming shortened V by 5 bases and J by 1 base, and 12 bases separated the two germline ends.

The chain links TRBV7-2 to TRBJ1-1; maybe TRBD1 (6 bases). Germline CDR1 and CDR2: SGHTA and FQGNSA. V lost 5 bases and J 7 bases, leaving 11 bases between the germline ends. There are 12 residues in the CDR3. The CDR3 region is CASSPGVGEAFF. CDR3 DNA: TGTGCCAGCAGCCCAGGGGTAGGTGAAGCTTTCTTT.

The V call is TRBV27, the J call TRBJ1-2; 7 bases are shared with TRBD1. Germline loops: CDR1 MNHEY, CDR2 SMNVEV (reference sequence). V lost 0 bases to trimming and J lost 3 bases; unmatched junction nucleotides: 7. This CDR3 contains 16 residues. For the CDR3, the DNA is TGTGCCAGCAGTTTATCCCGGGACAGCCCACACTATGGCTACACCTTC. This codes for CASSLSRDSPHYGYTF.

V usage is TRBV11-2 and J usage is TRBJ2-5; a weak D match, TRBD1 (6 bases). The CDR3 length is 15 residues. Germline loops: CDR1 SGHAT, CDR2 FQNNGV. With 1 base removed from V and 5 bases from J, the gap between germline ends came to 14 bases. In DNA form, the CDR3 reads TGTGCCAGCAGCTTAGGGGTGTCAGGGGCGGAGACCCAGTACTTC. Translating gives CASSLGVSGAETQYF. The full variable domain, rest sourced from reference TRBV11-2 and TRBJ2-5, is EAGVAQSPRYKIIEKRQSVAFWCNPISGHATLYWYQQILGQGPKLLIQFQNNGVVDDSQLPKDRFSAERLKGVDSTLKIQPAKLEDSAVYLCASSLGVSGAETQYFGPGTRLLVL.

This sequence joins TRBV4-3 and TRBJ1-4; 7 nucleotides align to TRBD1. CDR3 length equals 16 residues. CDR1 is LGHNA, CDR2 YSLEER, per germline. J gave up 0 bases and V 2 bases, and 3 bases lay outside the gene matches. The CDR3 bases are TGCGCCAGCAGCCAAAGACAGGGCGCAACTAATGAAAAACTGTTTTTT. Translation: CASSQRQGATNEKLFF.

The CDR3 DNA reads TGTGCCAGCAGCCCGGGGGGGGCTAGCGGGGCTGACGAGCAGTACTTC. Protein: CASSPGGASGADEQYF. The gene calls are TRBV9 and TRBJ2-7; 9 nucleotides agree with TRBD2. This CDR3 is 16 amino acids long. Looked up from germline, CDR1 is SGDLS and CDR2 is YYNGEE. With 4 bases clipped from V and 5 bases from J, the junction kept 13 bases outside the gene matches. Variable domain in full (rest from reference TRBV9 and TRBJ2-7): DSGVTQTPKHLITATGQRVTLRCSPRSGDLSVYWYQQSLDQGLQFLIQYYNGEERAKGNILERFSAQQFPDLHSELNLSSLELGDSALYFCASSPGGASGADEQYFGPGTRLTVT.

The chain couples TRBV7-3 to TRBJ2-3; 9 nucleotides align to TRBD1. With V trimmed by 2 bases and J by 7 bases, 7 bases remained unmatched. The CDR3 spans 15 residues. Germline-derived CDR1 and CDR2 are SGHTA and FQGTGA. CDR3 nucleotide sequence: TGTGCCAGCAGCTTACAGGGACAGGGCCTCTATACGCAGTATTTT. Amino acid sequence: CASSLQGQGLYTQYF.

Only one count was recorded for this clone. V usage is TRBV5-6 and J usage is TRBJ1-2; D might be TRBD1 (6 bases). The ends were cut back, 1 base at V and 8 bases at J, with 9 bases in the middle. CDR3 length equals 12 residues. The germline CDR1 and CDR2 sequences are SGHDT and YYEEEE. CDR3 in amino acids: CASSLLGAGYTF. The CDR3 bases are TGTGCCAGCAGCTTGTTGGGGGCCGGCTACACCTTC.

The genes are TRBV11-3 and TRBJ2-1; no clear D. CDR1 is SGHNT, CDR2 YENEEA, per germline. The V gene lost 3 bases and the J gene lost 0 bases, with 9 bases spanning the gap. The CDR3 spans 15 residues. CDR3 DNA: TGTGCCAGCAGCTTTAGCCGAGGCTCCTACAATGAGCAGTTCTTC. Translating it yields CASSFSRGSYNEQFF.

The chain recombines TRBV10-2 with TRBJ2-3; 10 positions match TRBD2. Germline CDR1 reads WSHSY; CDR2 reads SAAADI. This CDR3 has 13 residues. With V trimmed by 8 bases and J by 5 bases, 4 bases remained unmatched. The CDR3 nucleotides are TGCGCCAGCGGGTCTAGCGGGGGAGATACGCAGTATTTT. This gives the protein CASGSSGGDTQYF.

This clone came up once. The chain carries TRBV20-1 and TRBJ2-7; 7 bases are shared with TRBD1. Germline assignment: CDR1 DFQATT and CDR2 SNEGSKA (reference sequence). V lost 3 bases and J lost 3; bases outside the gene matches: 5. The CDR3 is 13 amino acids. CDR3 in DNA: TGCAGTGCTAGTAACAGGGGTGACTACGAGCAGTACTTC. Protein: CSASNRGDYEQYF.

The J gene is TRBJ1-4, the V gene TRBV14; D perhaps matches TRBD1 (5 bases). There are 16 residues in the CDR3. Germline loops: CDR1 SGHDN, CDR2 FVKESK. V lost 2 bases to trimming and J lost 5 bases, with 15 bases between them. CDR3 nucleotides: TGTGCCAGCAGCCAATATGTGGGGCGCCTGAATGAAAAACTGTTTTTT. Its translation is CASSQYVGRLNEKLFF.

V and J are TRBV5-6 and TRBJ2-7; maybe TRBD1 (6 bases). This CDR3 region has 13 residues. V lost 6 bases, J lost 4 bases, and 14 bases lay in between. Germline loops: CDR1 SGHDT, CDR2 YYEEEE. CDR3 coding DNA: TGTGCCAGCACTCTGAAAGGGGGATACGAGCAGTACTTC. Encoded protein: CASTLKGGYEQYF.